A selection of T cell receptor beta chains follows, all from one sample in a study of vaccination and CD4 T cells after COVID-19. TCRdb called the PCR reads again in MiXCR, with one record for every CDR3 protein. The sample contains around 16,000 distinct CDR3 sequences, 50% of which appear only once. No antigen has been assigned to these receptors. Source material: CD4+ T cells from blood, cultured in vitro. The source of these receptors is a human donor who had recovered from COVID-19. CDR3s include the opening cysteine and the closing phenylalanine or tryptophan. The D gene is left open where the match is weak. Clone size is stated in some rows and not others, as once, few, many or a class when expanded.

d_gene: -; abundance: -; j_gene: TRBJ2-1; v_gene: TRBV1; CDR3nt: -; CDR3aa: CTSSRNWWGIGTTTYNEQFF
d_gene: -; abundance: few; j_gene: TRBJ2-7; v_gene: TRBV7-3; CDR3nt: TGTGCCAGCAGCCCGGGCAGGGTTCCCTACGAGCAGTACTTC; CDR3aa: CASSPGRVPYEQYF
d_gene: -; abundance: -; j_gene: TRBJ1-5; v_gene: TRBV20-1; CDR3nt: TGCAGTGCTGGGACGACCGCTACTGGGAATCAGCCCCAGCATTTT; CDR3aa: CSAGTTATGNQPQHF
d_gene: TRBD1; abundance: -; j_gene: TRBJ1-6; v_gene: TRBV6-1; CDR3nt: TGTGCCAGCAGAGAACAGGGGTTTTTTTATAATTCACCCCTCCACTTT; CDR3aa: CASREQGFFYNSPLHF
d_gene: -; abundance: few; j_gene: TRBJ1-1; v_gene: TRBV27; CDR3nt: TGTGCCAGCAGTTTTATGTCCGACACTGAAGCTTTCTTT; CDR3aa: CASSFMSDTEAFF
d_gene: -; abundance: few; j_gene: TRBJ1-1; v_gene: TRBV7-8; CDR3nt: TGTGCCAGCAGCTTAGTGGGGGGTAACACTGAAGCTTTCTTT; CDR3aa: CASSLVGGNTEAFF
d_gene: -; abundance: -; j_gene: TRBJ1-1; v_gene: TRBV6-2/TRBV6-3; CDR3nt: TGTGCCAGCAGAAGGAACACTGAAGCTTTCTTT; CDR3aa: CASRRNTEAFF
d_gene: TRBD1; abundance: -; j_gene: TRBJ2-1; v_gene: TRBV2; CDR3nt: TGTGCCAGCAAGGGACAGGGCCTGGGGAATGAGCAGTTCTTC; CDR3aa: CASKGQGLGNEQFF
d_gene: TRBD2; abundance: few; j_gene: TRBJ2-7; v_gene: TRBV2; CDR3nt: TGTGCCAGCACCGCCCTCCGGCGGGAGCTCTACGAGCAGTACTTC; CDR3aa: CASTALRRELYEQYF
d_gene: -; abundance: -; j_gene: TRBJ1-1; v_gene: TRBV19; CDR3nt: TGTGCCAGTAGCCACCCACAACAGGGAATTACTGAAGCTTTCTTT; CDR3aa: CASSHPQQGITEAFF
d_gene: -; abundance: -; j_gene: TRBJ1-4; v_gene: TRBV11-3; CDR3nt: TGTGCCAGCAGGGGGGGAAGAGCAACTAATGAAAAACTGTTTTTT; CDR3aa: CASRGGRATNEKLFF
d_gene: -; abundance: -; j_gene: TRBJ1-2; v_gene: TRBV6-2/TRBV6-3; CDR3nt: TGTGCCAGCAGTTTCATCAATGGCTACACCTTC; CDR3aa: CASSFINGYTF
d_gene: -; abundance: few; j_gene: TRBJ1-1; v_gene: TRBV20-1; CDR3nt: TGCAGTGCCACCCCCACAGGGTACGGATATGAAGCTTTCTTT; CDR3aa: CSATPTGYGYEAFF
d_gene: -; abundance: -; j_gene: TRBJ1-2; v_gene: TRBV27; CDR3nt: TGTGCCAGCAGGCCTTTAGGCAGGAACTATGGCTACACCTTC; CDR3aa: CASRPLGRNYGYTF
d_gene: TRBD1; abundance: -; j_gene: TRBJ2-7; v_gene: TRBV7-2; CDR3nt: TGTGCCAGCAGTCCCGACAGGGGACCATCCTACGAGCAGTACTTC; CDR3aa: CASSPDRGPSYEQYF
d_gene: TRBD1; abundance: -; j_gene: TRBJ1-2; v_gene: TRBV28; CDR3nt: TGTGCCAGCAGTGGTCCCGCACAGGGGGCGAAATATGGCTACACCTTC; CDR3aa: CASSGPAQGAKYGYTF
d_gene: -; abundance: -; j_gene: TRBJ1-2; v_gene: TRBV24-1; CDR3nt: TGTGCCACCAGTGATCGGGACCGAAACTATGGCTACACCTTC; CDR3aa: CATSDRDRNYGYTF
d_gene: -; abundance: -; j_gene: TRBJ1-5; v_gene: TRBV18; CDR3nt: TGTGCCAGCTCACCAACCAGTGATCAGCCCCAGCATTTT; CDR3aa: CASSPTSDQPQHF
d_gene: -; abundance: -; j_gene: TRBJ2-4; v_gene: TRBV30; CDR3nt: TGTGCCTGGAGTGTACGGGCGGTCCAAAACATTCAGTACTTC; CDR3aa: CAWSVRAVQNIQYF
d_gene: -; abundance: -; j_gene: TRBJ2-1; v_gene: TRBV20-1; CDR3nt: TGCAGTGCGACCCGGCTCTTGGGGAATGAGCAGTTCTTC; CDR3aa: CSATRLLGNEQFF
d_gene: -; abundance: few; j_gene: TRBJ2-7; v_gene: TRBV20-1; CDR3nt: TGCAGTGCTAGAGGGGGGGCAGGGGTCACCTACGAGCAGTACTTC; CDR3aa: CSARGGAGVTYEQYF
d_gene: -; abundance: few; j_gene: TRBJ2-3; v_gene: TRBV20-1; CDR3nt: TGCAGTGCTAGAGCGGCCTTCGGTACCCAAGAAAGCACAGATACGCAGTATTTT; CDR3aa: CSARAAFGTQESTDTQYF
d_gene: TRBD2; abundance: -; j_gene: TRBJ2-1; v_gene: TRBV11-2; CDR3nt: TGTGCCAGCAGCCCGGGACTAGCTATATATGAGCAGTTCTTC; CDR3aa: CASSPGLAIYEQFF
d_gene: -; abundance: few; j_gene: TRBJ1-2; v_gene: TRBV15; CDR3nt: TGTGCCACCAGCAGGGACCTTTTCGGAGGGGGCTACACCTTC; CDR3aa: CATSRDLFGGGYTF
d_gene: -; abundance: few; j_gene: TRBJ1-4; v_gene: TRBV21-1; CDR3nt: TGTGCCAGCCACCCGACAGGGAATAATGAAAAACTGTTTTTT; CDR3aa: CASHPTGNNEKLFF
d_gene: TRBD1; abundance: -; j_gene: TRBJ1-1; v_gene: TRBV5-4; CDR3nt: TGTGCCAGCAGCGGACGACAGGGGAACACTGAAGCTTTCTTT; CDR3aa: CASSGRQGNTEAFF
d_gene: TRBD1; abundance: -; j_gene: TRBJ2-7; v_gene: TRBV20-1; CDR3nt: TGCAGTGCTTATGGACAGGGTCGGGACGAGCAGTACTTC; CDR3aa: CSAYGQGRDEQYF
d_gene: TRBD2; abundance: few; j_gene: TRBJ2-3; v_gene: TRBV2; CDR3nt: TGTGCCAGCAGCAACGGTCGTAGCGGGGGAGCGACAGATACGCAGTATTTT; CDR3aa: CASSNGRSGGATDTQYF
d_gene: TRBD1; abundance: few; j_gene: TRBJ1-5; v_gene: TRBV6-2/TRBV6-3; CDR3nt: TGTGCCAGCAGTTCTAGACAGGGAAGTAGCAATCAGCCCCAGCATTTT; CDR3aa: CASSSRQGSSNQPQHF
d_gene: -; abundance: large; j_gene: TRBJ1-6; v_gene: TRBV30; CDR3nt: TGTGCCTGGTGTCCAGGACAGATCGTCCATATGAATTCACCCCTCCACTTT; CDR3aa: CAWCPGQIVHMNSPLHF
d_gene: -; abundance: -; j_gene: TRBJ1-2; v_gene: TRBV7-2; CDR3nt: TGTGCCAGCAGCTTGGGCCAAGAGTATGGCTACACCTTC; CDR3aa: CASSLGQEYGYTF
d_gene: -; abundance: once; j_gene: TRBJ2-7; v_gene: TRBV6-9; CDR3nt: TGTGCCAGCAGTTCGCGGACAGAGTCCGCTCTTGCCTACGAGCAGTACTTC; CDR3aa: CASSSRTESALAYEQYF
d_gene: TRBD2; abundance: few; j_gene: TRBJ2-5; v_gene: TRBV20-1; CDR3nt: TGCAGTGCAGGGGGACTAGCGGGGCGAGAGACCCAGTACTTC; CDR3aa: CSAGGLAGRETQYF
d_gene: TRBD1; abundance: -; j_gene: TRBJ1-1; v_gene: TRBV5-1; CDR3nt: TGCGCCAGCAGCAACCGGGACAGGGACACTGAAGCTTTCTTT; CDR3aa: CASSNRDRDTEAFF
d_gene: -; abundance: -; j_gene: TRBJ1-5; v_gene: TRBV15; CDR3nt: TGTGCCACCAGCAGAGATCGGCAGGGATATCAGCCCCAGCATTTT; CDR3aa: CATSRDRQGYQPQHF
d_gene: TRBD2; abundance: -; j_gene: TRBJ2-3; v_gene: TRBV19; CDR3nt: TGTGCCAGTAGGGGCCCGTCTAGCGGGATGAACACAGATACGCAGTATTTT; CDR3aa: CASRGPSSGMNTDTQYF
d_gene: -; abundance: -; j_gene: TRBJ1-5; v_gene: TRBV3-1; CDR3nt: TGTGCCAGCACGTGCAGGGTGAGACAGCCCCAGCATTTT; CDR3aa: CASTCRVRQPQHF
d_gene: -; abundance: -; j_gene: TRBJ1-1; v_gene: TRBV6-5; CDR3nt: TGTGCCAGCAGTTACTCGGCCGGTCTGAGCACTGAAGCTTTCTTT; CDR3aa: CASSYSAGLSTEAFF
d_gene: -; abundance: -; j_gene: TRBJ2-5; v_gene: TRBV30; CDR3nt: TGTGCCTGGAGTGTGGGGACAGAGACCCAGTACTTC; CDR3aa: CAWSVGTETQYF
d_gene: -; abundance: few; j_gene: TRBJ1-1; v_gene: TRBV6-2/TRBV6-3; CDR3nt: TGTGCCAGTTTCTGGACGGTGAACACTGAAGCTTTCTTT; CDR3aa: CASFWTVNTEAFF
d_gene: -; abundance: -; j_gene: TRBJ1-5; v_gene: TRBV19; CDR3nt: TGTGCCAGTAGTATCCCGGGATGGCCCCAGCATTTT; CDR3aa: CASSIPGWPQHF
d_gene: -; abundance: few; j_gene: TRBJ2-3; v_gene: TRBV6-5; CDR3nt: TGTGCCAGCAGTTACGGTACAGATACGCAGTATTTT; CDR3aa: CASSYGTDTQYF
d_gene: -; abundance: -; j_gene: TRBJ1-6; v_gene: TRBV18; CDR3nt: TGTGCCAGCTCACCCACCGCCCAGGAGGGAACACCCCTCCACTTT; CDR3aa: CASSPTAQEGTPLHF
d_gene: -; abundance: -; j_gene: TRBJ2-3; v_gene: TRBV11-3; CDR3nt: TGTGCCAGCAGCTCGGGGACTCTGGATACGCAGTATTTT; CDR3aa: CASSSGTLDTQYF
d_gene: -; abundance: once; j_gene: TRBJ2-7; v_gene: TRBV25-1; CDR3nt: TGTGCCAGCAGTTTACAGAGCGAGCAGTACTTC; CDR3aa: CASSLQSEQYF
d_gene: -; abundance: -; j_gene: TRBJ1-1; v_gene: TRBV4-3; CDR3nt: TGCGCCAGCAGCCAAGTTTCAGGCGGCGGAGCTTTCTTT; CDR3aa: CASSQVSGGGAFF
d_gene: -; abundance: -; j_gene: TRBJ2-3; v_gene: TRBV4-1; CDR3nt: TGCGCCAGCAGCCAAGCGTCTATTGCGGATACGCAGTATTTT; CDR3aa: CASSQASIADTQYF
d_gene: -; abundance: -; j_gene: TRBJ1-6; v_gene: TRBV6-1; CDR3nt: TGTGCCAGCAGTGAAGCGCGCGGTGACCTTATGACACCCCTCCACTTT; CDR3aa: CASSEARGDLMTPLHF